Listed here are 14 T cell receptor beta chains from one sample, sequenced in a study of brain T cells in children with intractable seizures. The repertoire was sequenced with immunoSEQ multiplex PCR; TCRdb's copy has only in-frame clones and lacks some. The sample has roughly 110,000 clones, roughly 92% seen once. This specimen was peripheral blood, taken at surgery. These receptors were taken from a boy under three years old with hemimegalencephaly and intractable seizures.

By sample share, this clone is medium-sized. V usage is TRBV15 and J usage is TRBJ2-5; D not resolved. The CDR3 loop spans 13 amino acids. CDR1 LNHNV and CDR2 YYDKDF come from the germline V gene (reference sequence). The V and J ends lost 3 bases and 5 bases respectively, with 10 bases between them. As DNA, the CDR3 is TGTGCCACCAGCAGTTTTTCAGTGGAGACCCAGTACTTC. The encoded protein is CATSSFSVETQYF. Variable domain in full (rest from reference TRBV15 and TRBJ2-5): DAMVIQNPRYQVTQFGKPVTLSCSQTLNHNVMYWYQQKSSQAPKLLFHYYDKDFNNEADTPDNFQSRRPNTSFCFLDIRSPGLGDTAMYLCATSSFSVETQYFGPGTRLLVL.

The rearrangement uses TRBV7-6 and TRBJ2-7; 7 positions match TRBD1. This CDR3 is built from 13 residues. The ends lost 1 base at V and 7 bases at J; junction bases unmatched: 4. The germline CDR1 and CDR2 sequences are SGHVS and FNYEAQ. The CDR3 region is CASSLDRGAEQYF. The CDR3 region has the DNA TGTGCCAGCAGCTTAGACAGGGGTGCGGAGCAGTACTTC.

This rearrangement joins TRBV7-9 to TRBJ2-1, with 8 bases that match TRBD2. Trimming took 1 base from V and 6 from J; bases not matched to a gene: 5. The CDR3 runs to 15 residues. CDR1 and CDR2 (germline): SEHNR, FQNEAQ (reference sequence). The CDR3 bases are TGTGCCAGCAGCTTAGGGGTAGCGGGGTCCAATGAGCAGTTCTTC. Residues: CASSLGVAGSNEQFF.

This rearrangement joins TRBV7-3 to TRBJ2-1, with 7 nucleotides matching TRBD2. This CDR3 region has 15 residues. J gave up 1 base and V 5 bases, and 5 bases lay outside the gene matches. Germline V gives CDR1 SGHTA, CDR2 FQGTGA. This CDR3 is CASSPGRGSYNEQFF. DNA of the CDR3: TGTGCCAGCAGCCCGGGGAGGGGTTCCTACAATGAGCAGTTCTTC.

The V and J genes are TRBV10-2 and TRBJ2-1; TRBD1 matches at 7 bases. This CDR3 is built from 13 residues. The V and J ends lost 10 bases and 4 bases, in that order; junction bases with no gene match: 7. The germline CDR1 and CDR2 sequences are WSHSY and SAAADI. CDR3 DNA sequence: TGCGCCACTTCGGACAGGAAGTACAATGAGCAGTTCTTC. It translates to CATSDRKYNEQFF.

This sequence joins TRBV6-2 or TRBV6-3 and TRBJ1-1; 9 positions agree with TRBD1. J lost 5 bases, V lost 2 bases, and 12 bases had no gene match. This CDR3 spans 17 amino acids. The germline V gene has CDR1 MNHEY and CDR2 SVGEGT. CDR3 amino acids: CASSYGTGKGEWTEAFF. As DNA, the CDR3 is TGTGCCAGCAGTTACGGGACAGGGAAGGGAGAATGGACTGAAGCTTTCTTT.

The CDR3 DNA sequence: TGTGCCAGCAGCTTATTTGGCTCACGAAATGAGCAGTTCTTC. It translates to CASSLFGSRNEQFF. J is TRBJ2-1 and V is TRBV11-2, with D unclear. The V gene lost 2 bases and the J gene lost 7 bases, with 12 bases spanning the gap. This CDR3 comprises 14 residues. CDR1 and CDR2 from the germline V gene are SGHAT and FQNNGV.

This rearrangement joins TRBV19 to TRBJ2-7; 8 bases match TRBD2. Germline V gives CDR1 LNHDA, CDR2 SQIVND (reference sequence). This CDR3 is 15 amino acids long. The V segment lost 2 bases and the J segment 2 bases; nucleotides outside the gene matches: 5. CDR3 in amino acids: CASSILPGLAYEQYF. CDR3 in DNA: TGTGCCAGTAGTATACTGCCGGGACTAGCCTACGAGCAGTACTTC.

The rearrangement joins TRBV5-1 to TRBJ2-3, with D perhaps matching TRBD1 (5 bases). CDR1 SGHRS and CDR2 YFSETQ come from the germline V gene. CDR3 length: 14 residues. The V end lost 0 bases, the J end lost 0 bases, and 5 bases lay between the germline ends. CDR3 region: CASSLDRSTDTQYF. CDR3 nucleotide sequence: TGCGCCAGCAGCTTGGACAGGAGCACAGATACGCAGTATTTT.

This chain connects TRBV27 to TRBJ1-3; TRBD1 matches at 7 bases. Per the germline V gene, CDR1 is MNHEY and CDR2 is SMNVEV (reference sequence). V was clipped by 4 bases and J by 0 bases; unmatched bases: 0. The CDR3 covers 14 residues. CDR3 loop: CASSWDSSGNTIYF. CDR3 sequence (DNA): TGTGCCAGCAGTTGGGACAGCTCTGGAAACACCATATATTTT.

This chain connects TRBV4-1 to TRBJ1-2, with D tentatively TRBD1 (5 bases). Trimming shortened V by 0 bases and J by 6 bases, and 17 bases separated the two germline ends. This CDR3 region has 16 residues. Germline values: CDR1 MGHRA, CDR2 YSYEKL. CDR3 in amino acids: CASSQDWSGNGNGYTF. The CDR3 DNA is TGCGCCAGCAGCCAAGATTGGTCAGGGAATGGGAATGGCTACACCTTC.

The genes are TRBV5-6 and TRBJ2-7, with 8 bases fitting TRBD1. The CDR3 is 15 amino acids. In germline, CDR1 is SGHDT, CDR2 YYEEEE. V lost 4 bases and J lost 0; bases outside the gene matches: 6. CDR3: CASSRDRLSSYEQYF. The CDR3, as DNA: TGTGCCAGCAGCAGGGACAGGCTGAGCTCCTACGAGCAGTACTTC.

The chain carries TRBV11-2 and TRBJ2-2; D unresolved. Per germline, CDR1 SGHAT and CDR2 FQNNGV. Trimming removed 10 bases from V and 6 bases from J, with 15 bases in between. The CDR3 has 13 residues. The DNA for the CDR3 is TGTGCCATCCATTTTATACGGGCCGGGGAGCTGTTTTTT. This codes for CAIHFIRAGELFF.

The chain carries TRBV27 and TRBJ2-7; 8 bases map to TRBD2. After removal of 11 bases from V and 2 bases from J, the junction contained 14 bases not matched to a gene. The V gene's germline CDR1 is MNHEY and CDR2 SMNVEV (reference sequence). This CDR3 is 15 amino acids long. The CDR3 is CAAPQYEREPYEQYF. CDR3 bases: TGTGCCGCACCCCAGTACGAGCGGGAGCCCTACGAGCAGTACTTC.